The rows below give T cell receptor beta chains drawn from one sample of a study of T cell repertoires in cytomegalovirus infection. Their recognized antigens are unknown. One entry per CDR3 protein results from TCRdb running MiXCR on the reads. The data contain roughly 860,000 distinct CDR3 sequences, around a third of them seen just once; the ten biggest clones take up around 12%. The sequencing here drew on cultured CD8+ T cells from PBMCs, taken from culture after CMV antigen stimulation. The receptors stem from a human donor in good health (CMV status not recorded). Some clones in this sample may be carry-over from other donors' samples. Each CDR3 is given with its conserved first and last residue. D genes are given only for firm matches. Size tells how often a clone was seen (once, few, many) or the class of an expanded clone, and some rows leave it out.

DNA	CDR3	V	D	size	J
TGTGCCAGCAGCCTGAGCCGGGCAGAGACCCAGTACTTC	CASSLSRAETQYF	TRBV27	.	few	TRBJ2-5
TGTGCTAGTGTCCTCTTTGAGAGACAGTTCTACGAGCAGTACTTC	CASVLFERQFYEQYF	TRBV12-5	.	few	TRBJ2-7
TGTGCCAGCAGCTTCCCTAGCGGGGGGGCGGACGGGGAGCTGTTTTTT	CASSFPSGGADGELFF	TRBV7-3	TRBD2	.	TRBJ2-2
TGTGCCAGCAGTGAACTTCCCTTGGGGCTCTCGTACAATGAGCAGTTCTTC	CASSELPLGLSYNEQFF	TRBV6-1	.	.	TRBJ2-1
TGCAGCGTTTGGAGCTCTGGGGCCAACGTCCTGACTTTC	CSVWSSGANVLTF	TRBV29-1	.	once	TRBJ2-6
TGTGCCAGCGAAGTGGAGGGGACTGGTCAGCCCCAGCATTTT	CASEVEGTGQPQHF	TRBV19	.	few	TRBJ1-5
TGTGCCAGCAGCTTCGACGGAGAAGATCGAAATGAGCAGTTCTTC	CASSFDGEDRNEQFF	TRBV5-4	.	few	TRBJ2-1
TGCAGCGTCACGGGGACTGAAGCTTTCTTT	CSVTGTEAFF	TRBV29-1	.	few	TRBJ1-1
TGTGCCAGCAGCTTCCGGGGCCAATTCACCGAAGCTTTCTTT	CASSFRGQFTEAFF	TRBV11-3	.	.	TRBJ1-1
TGTGCCAGCAGCACCGGGACATTATTCACTGAAGCTTTCTTT	CASSTGTLFTEAFF	TRBV12-3/TRBV12-4	.	.	TRBJ1-1
TGTGCCAGTAGTCCGTGGGGGCAAGACTATGGCTACACCTTC	CASSPWGQDYGYTF	TRBV19	.	.	TRBJ1-2
TGCGCCAGCAGCCAAGAAAAGGGGCTCTACTACAATGGGCAGTTCTTC	CASSQEKGLYYNGQFF	TRBV4-1	.	.	TRBJ2-1
TGTACCAGCAGCTTCTCCGGGGGACACTACGAGCAGTACTTC	CTSSFSGGHYEQYF	TRBV7-2	.	.	TRBJ2-7
TGCGCCAGCAGCCAAGACGGACCGGGGTACGGAAACACCATATATTTT	CASSQDGPGYGNTIYF	TRBV4-1	.	few	TRBJ1-3
TGTGCCACCATCCCTACACAGGTCCTTACTGAAGCTTTCTTT	CATIPTQVLTEAFF	TRBV19	.	.	TRBJ1-1
TGTGCCATCAGTGAGTCTACCAGGGTGCCCTACAATGAGCAGTTCTTC	CAISESTRVPYNEQFF	TRBV10-3	.	.	TRBJ2-1
TGTGCCAGCAGCCCATTAGTGCGGGAGACCCAGTACTTC	CASSPLVRETQYF	TRBV5-6	.	.	TRBJ2-5
TGTGCCAGCAGCCAGCGACTAGCGGGGGGGAGTGGCAATGAGCAGTTCTTC	CASSQRLAGGSGNEQFF	TRBV4-2	TRBD2	many	TRBJ2-1
TGTGCCAGCAGTGAGCCGGGACGGACTAACTATGGCTACACCTTC	CASSEPGRTNYGYTF	TRBV25-1	.	few	TRBJ1-2
TGTGCCAGCAGCCAAGGAACCTCCATAGGCAACAATGAGCAGTTCTTC	CASSQGTSIGNNEQFF	TRBV3-1	.	.	TRBJ2-1
TGTGCCAGTAGTATCCTGGGCTGGGAGACCCAGTACTTC	CASSILGWETQYF	TRBV19	.	few	TRBJ2-5
TGTGCCAGCAGTTACTCTTTCTTCGGCTCCTACGAGCAGTACTTC	CASSYSFFGSYEQYF	TRBV6-5	.	.	TRBJ2-7
TGTGCCAGCAGTGAGTTTCGGAATCAGCCCCAGCATTTT	CASSEFRNQPQHF	TRBV6-1	.	few	TRBJ1-5
TGTGCCAGTACCCCCGAGGCGGGGGTGGGCGAGCAGTACTTC	CASTPEAGVGEQYF	TRBV19	TRBD2	.	TRBJ2-7
TGTGCCAGCAGATCAAGACAGTCGAACACTGAAGCTTTCTTT	CASRSRQSNTEAFF	TRBV13	.	few	TRBJ1-1
TGTGCCAGCAGTGAAGTGGGCTACTTTACCGACAATGAGCAGTTCTTC	CASSEVGYFTDNEQFF	TRBV6-4	.	.	TRBJ2-1
TGTGCCAGCAGCTCGCCCGGGAGTGAGCAGTTCTTC	CASSSPGSEQFF	TRBV7-8	.	few	TRBJ2-1
TGTGCCAGCAGCTTGACAGTCTTATCCTGGAATGAGCAGTTCTTC	CASSLTVLSWNEQFF	TRBV3-1	.	few	TRBJ2-1
TGCGCCAGCAGCCAAGATTATGGCGCAACGGCCCAGCATTTT	CASSQDYGATAQHF	TRBV4-1	.	few	TRBJ1-5
TGTGCCAGCAGCCAAGAGGGTCCCTTCGGACTAGCGGGGCAAAGCTCCAACAATGAGCAGTTCTTC	CASSQEGPFGLAGQSSNNEQFF	TRBV6-1	TRBD2	.	TRBJ2-1
TGTGCCAGCACCGGGGGACAGGGGCGAGGCTACACCTTC	CASTGGQGRGYTF	TRBV6-1	TRBD1	few	TRBJ1-2